The present TCR beta chain was sequenced within a study of T-cell reconstitution after alpha-beta-depleted transplantation in children. Preparing the TCRbeta library involved the use of unique molecular identifiers. In TCRdb, the PCR reads were re-called with MiXCR into one record per CDR3 protein. The sample lists around 530,000 distinct CDR3 sequences; 30% to 35% were seen once. CDR3 length: 12 residues. Looked up from germline, CDR1 is SGHNT and CDR2 is YYREEE (reference sequence). The germline V and J ends were trimmed by 2 bases and 13 bases, with 12 bases remaining between them. The chain carries TRBV5-4 and TRBJ1-4; D remains unclear. This TCR was sampled from a human donor who donated a stem cell graft to a child with aplastic anemia. This material consisted of PBMCs from the stem cell graft donor, taken from the stem cell graft. The CDR3 region is CASSFNFELLFF. The CDR3 DNA sequence: TGTGCCAGCAGCTTTAATTTCGAGTTACTGTTTTTT.